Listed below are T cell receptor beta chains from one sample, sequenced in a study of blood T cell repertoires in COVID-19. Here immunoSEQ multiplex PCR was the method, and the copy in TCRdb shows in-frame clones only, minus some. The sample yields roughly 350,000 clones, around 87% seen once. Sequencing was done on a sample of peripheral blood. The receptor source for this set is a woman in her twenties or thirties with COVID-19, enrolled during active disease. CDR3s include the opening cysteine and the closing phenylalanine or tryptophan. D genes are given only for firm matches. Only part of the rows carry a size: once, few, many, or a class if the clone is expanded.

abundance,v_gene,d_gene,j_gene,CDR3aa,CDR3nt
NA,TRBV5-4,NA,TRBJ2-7,CASSLRGLDYEQYF,TGTGCCAGCAGCCTTAGGGGTCTTGATTACGAGCAGTACTTC
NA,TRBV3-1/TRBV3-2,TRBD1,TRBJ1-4,CASSQGGTGDEKLFF,TGTGCCAGCAGCCAAGGGGGGACAGGGGATGAAAAACTGTTTTTT
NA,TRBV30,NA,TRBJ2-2,CAWGRDTGELFF,TGTGCCTGGGGGCGTGACACCGGGGAGCTGTTTTTT
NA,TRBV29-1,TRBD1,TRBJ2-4,CSAMTGGGGKNIQYF,TGCAGCGCTATGACAGGGGGAGGTGGCAAAAACATTCAGTACTTC
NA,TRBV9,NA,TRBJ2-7,CASSLGSSSYEQYF,TGTGCCAGCAGCCTCGGATCTAGCTCCTACGAGCAGTACTTC
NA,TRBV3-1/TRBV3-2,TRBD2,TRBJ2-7,CASSPFAGENEQYF,TGTGCCAGCAGCCCTTTTGCGGGAGAAAACGAGCAGTACTTC
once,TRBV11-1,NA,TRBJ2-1,CASSGRQDAPGNEQFF,TGTGCCAGCAGCGGGCGACAGGATGCGCCTGGAAATGAGCAGTTCTTC
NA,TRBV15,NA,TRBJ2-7,CATSRDLGAYEQYF,TGTGCCACCAGCAGAGATCTCGGGGCCTACGAGCAGTACTTC
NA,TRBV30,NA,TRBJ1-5,CAWSQGEGRPQHF,TGTGCCTGGAGTCAAGGGGAGGGACGGCCCCAGCATTTT
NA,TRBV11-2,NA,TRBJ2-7,CASSNGAGAEQYF,TGTGCCAGCAGCAATGGGGCAGGGGCCGAGCAGTACTTC
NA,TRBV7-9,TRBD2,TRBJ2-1,CASSFVSGRDNEQFF,TGTGCCAGCAGCTTCGTCAGCGGGAGGGACAATGAGCAGTTCTTC
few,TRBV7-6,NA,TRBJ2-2,CASSFGTANTGELFF,TGTGCCAGCAGCTTCGGAACAGCGAACACCGGGGAGCTGTTTTTT
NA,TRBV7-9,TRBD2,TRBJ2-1,CASSTEAASGRALPEVIYNEQFF,TGTGCCAGCAGCACGGAGGCGGCTAGCGGGAGGGCCCTACCAGAAGTTATTTACAATGAGCAGTTCTTC
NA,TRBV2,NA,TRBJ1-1,CASSEARAATEAFF,TGTGCCAGCAGTGAAGCGCGGGCCGCCACTGAAGCTTTCTTT
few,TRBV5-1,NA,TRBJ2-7,CASSLGQGAREQYF,TGCGCCAGCAGCTTGGGCCAAGGGGCTCGAGAGCAGTACTTC
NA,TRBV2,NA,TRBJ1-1,CASSAAPDSTEAFF,TGTGCCAGCAGTGCGGCGCCAGACAGCACTGAAGCTTTCTTT
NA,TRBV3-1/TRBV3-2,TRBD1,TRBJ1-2,CASSHRTGGAYGYTF,TGTGCCAGCAGCCACAGGACAGGGGGCGCCTATGGCTACACCTTC
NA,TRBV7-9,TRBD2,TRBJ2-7,CASSLVGLAGGSYEQYF,TGTGCCAGCAGCTTAGTGGGACTAGCGGGAGGGTCCTACGAGCAGTACTTC
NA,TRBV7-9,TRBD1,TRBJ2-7,CASSLYRGQGSHEQYF,TGTGCCAGCAGCTTATATAGAGGACAGGGCTCCCACGAGCAGTACTTC
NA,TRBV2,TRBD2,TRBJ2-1,CASSVASGSYNEQFF,TGTGCCAGCAGTGTCGCTAGCGGGAGCTACAATGAGCAGTTCTTC
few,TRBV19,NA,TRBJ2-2,CASSLTGELFF,TGTGCCAGTAGTTTAACCGGGGAGCTGTTTTTT
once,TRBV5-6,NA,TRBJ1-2,CASSSTGRGYGYTF,TGTGCCAGCAGCTCAACAGGGAGGGGCTATGGCTACACCTTC
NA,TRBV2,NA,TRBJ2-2,CASSPRGSNTGELFF,TGTGCCAGCAGTCCAAGGGGATCGAACACCGGGGAGCTGTTTTTT
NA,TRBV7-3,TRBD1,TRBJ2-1,CASSLMGRTGEAEQFF,TGTGCCAGCAGCTTAATGGGTAGGACAGGGGAGGCTGAGCAGTTCTTC
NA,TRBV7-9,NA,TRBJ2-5,CASTGSGKQETQYF,TGTGCCAGCACCGGAAGCGGAAAGCAAGAGACCCAGTACTTC
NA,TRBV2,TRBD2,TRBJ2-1,CASEGGRGSEQFF,TGTGCCAGCGAAGGCGGGAGGGGATCTGAGCAGTTCTTC
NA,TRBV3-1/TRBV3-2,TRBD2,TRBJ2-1,CASSHPVGASGSNEQFF,TGTGCCAGCAGCCACCCGGTGGGGGCTAGCGGGAGCAACGAGCAGTTCTTC
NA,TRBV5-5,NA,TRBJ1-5,CASSLGTEFNQPQHF,TGTGCCAGCAGCTTGGGGACAGAGTTCAATCAGCCCCAGCATTTT
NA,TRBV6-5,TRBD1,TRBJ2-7,CASNRGLNEQYF,TGTGCCAGCAACAGGGGGCTAAACGAGCAGTACTTC
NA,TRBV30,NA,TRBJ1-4,CACEVITNEKLFF,TGTGCCTGCGAGGTTATAACTAATGAAAAACTGTTTTTT
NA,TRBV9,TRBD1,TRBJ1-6,CASSAPPGQWDNSPLHF,TGTGCCAGCAGCGCCCCCCCGGGACAGTGGGATAATTCACCCCTCCACTTT
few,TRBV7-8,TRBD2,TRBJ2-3,CASSLREAGGFSTDTQYF,TGTGCCAGCAGCTTAAGGGAAGCGGGAGGGTTCAGCACAGATACGCAGTATTTT